This T cell receptor (beta chain) was profiled in a study of cytomegalovirus exposure and HLA in healthy donors. Study-wide results and limits: Generally TCR sequences proved uncommon, though certain public TCRs appeared in numerous donors. According to a subsequent analysis, TCR clusters identified in the first cohort showed a tendency to co-occur across the 100 to 150 validation repertoires.

A few counts support this clone. The antigen is unknown. Using immunoSEQ multiplex PCR, the repertoire was profiled, and TCRdb retains in-frame clones only, with some absent. The sample includes approximately 220,000 clones, 85% to 90% of them seen just once. The sequence was collected from a man younger than 30 in good health and CMV-seronegative. The sequenced sample was PBMCs.

The DNA of the CDR3 is TGTGCCAGCAAAATAGGGGCCGGGACTCCTACCTACGAGCAGTACTTC. Protein sequence: CASKIGAGTPTYEQYF. The chain recombines TRBV27 with TRBJ2-7; tentatively, D is TRBD2 (6 bases). V lost 7 bases and J lost 2, with 21 bases in between. Germline V gene data show CDR1 as MNHEY and CDR2 as SMNVEV (reference sequence). This CDR3 comprises 16 residues.